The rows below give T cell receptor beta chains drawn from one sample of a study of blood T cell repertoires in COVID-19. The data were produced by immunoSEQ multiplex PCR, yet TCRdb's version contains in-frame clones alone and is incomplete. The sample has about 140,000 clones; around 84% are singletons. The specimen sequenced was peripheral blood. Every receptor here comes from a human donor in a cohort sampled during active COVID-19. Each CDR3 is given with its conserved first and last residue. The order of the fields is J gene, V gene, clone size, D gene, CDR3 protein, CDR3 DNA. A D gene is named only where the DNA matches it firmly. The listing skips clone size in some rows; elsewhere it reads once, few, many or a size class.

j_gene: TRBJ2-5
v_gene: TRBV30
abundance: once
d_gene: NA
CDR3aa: CAWSRQRQETQYF
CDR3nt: TGTGCCTGGAGCCGACAGCGTCAAGAGACCCAGTACTTC

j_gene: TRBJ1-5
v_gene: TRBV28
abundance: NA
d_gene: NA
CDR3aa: CASSSLLQNLGQPQHF
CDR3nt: TGTGCCAGCAGTTCCCTCCTACAGAACTTAGGCCAGCCCCAGCATTTT

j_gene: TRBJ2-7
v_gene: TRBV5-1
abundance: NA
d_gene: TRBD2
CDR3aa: CASRLAVTYEQYF
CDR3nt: TGCGCCAGCAGGCTAGCGGTCACCTACGAGCAGTACTTC

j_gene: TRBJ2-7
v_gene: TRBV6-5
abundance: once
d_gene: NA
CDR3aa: CASRQNGQRFYEQYF
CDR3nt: TGTGCCAGCAGACAAAATGGACAGCGGTTCTACGAGCAGTACTTC

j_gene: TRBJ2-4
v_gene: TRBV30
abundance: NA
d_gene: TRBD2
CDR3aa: CAWSALAGAKNIQYF
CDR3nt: TGTGCCTGGAGCGCTCTAGCGGGAGCCAAAAACATTCAGTACTTC

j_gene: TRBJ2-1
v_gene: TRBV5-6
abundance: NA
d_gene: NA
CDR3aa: CASSSRGEQFF
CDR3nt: TGTGCCAGCTCGTCCAGGGGAGAGCAGTTCTTC

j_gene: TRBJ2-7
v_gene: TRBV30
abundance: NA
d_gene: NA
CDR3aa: CAYLGGDFYEQYF
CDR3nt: TGTGCCTACCTAGGGGGGGATTTCTACGAGCAGTACTTC

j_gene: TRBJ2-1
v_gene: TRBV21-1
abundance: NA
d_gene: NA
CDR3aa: CASSKAGPCTPSGGYNEQFF
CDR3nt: TGTGCCAGCAGCAAAGCGGGACCCTGCACCCCGTCAGGGGGCTACAATGAGCAGTTCTTC

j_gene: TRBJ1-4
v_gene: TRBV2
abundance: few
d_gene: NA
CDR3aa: CASRRDTGLEKLFF
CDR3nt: TGTGCCAGCAGGAGGGATACAGGGCTTGAAAAACTGTTTTTT

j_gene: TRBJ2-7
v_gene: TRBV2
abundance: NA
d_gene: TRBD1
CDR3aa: CASSDYRTGAHEQYF
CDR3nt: TGTGCCAGCAGTGACTACCGGACAGGTGCACACGAGCAGTACTTC

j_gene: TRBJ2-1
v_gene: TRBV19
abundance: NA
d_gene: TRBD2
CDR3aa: CASHTSGRAPEQFF
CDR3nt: TGTGCCAGCCATACTAGCGGGAGGGCCCCCGAGCAGTTCTTC

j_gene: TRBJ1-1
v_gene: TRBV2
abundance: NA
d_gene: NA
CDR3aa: CASLHSMGPEAFF
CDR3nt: TGTGCCAGCTTGCATTCAATGGGGCCTGAAGCTTTCTTT

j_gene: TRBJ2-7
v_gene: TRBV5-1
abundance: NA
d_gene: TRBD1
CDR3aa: CASSSVLGTGGYEQYF
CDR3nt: TGCGCCAGCAGCTCCGTCCTCGGGACAGGGGGCTACGAGCAGTACTTC

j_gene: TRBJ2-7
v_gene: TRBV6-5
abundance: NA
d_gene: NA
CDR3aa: CASSSPGLAYEQYF
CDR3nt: TGTGCCAGCAGTTCACCCGGACTGGCGTACGAGCAGTACTTC

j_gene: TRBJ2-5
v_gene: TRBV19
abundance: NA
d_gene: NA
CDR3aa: CASSVIPRETQYF
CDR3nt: TGTGCCAGTAGTGTAATCCCCCGGGAGACCCAGTACTTC

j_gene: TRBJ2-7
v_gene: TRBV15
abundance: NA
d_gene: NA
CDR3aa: CATSRVLAGPAYEQYF
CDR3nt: TGTGCCACCAGCAGAGTATTGGCAGGGCCCGCCTACGAGCAGTACTTC

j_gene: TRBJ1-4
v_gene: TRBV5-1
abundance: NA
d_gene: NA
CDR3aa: CASSSGLTGATNEKLFF
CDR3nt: TGCGCCAGCAGCTCTGGCCTGACCGGAGCAACTAATGAAAAACTGTTTTTT

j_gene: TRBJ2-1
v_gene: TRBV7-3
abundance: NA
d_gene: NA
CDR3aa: CASSLGQGTEQFF
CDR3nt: TGTGCCAGCAGCTTAGGTCAGGGCACTGAGCAGTTCTTC

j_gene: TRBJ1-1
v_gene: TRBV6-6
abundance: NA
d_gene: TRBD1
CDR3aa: CASRDRGDTEAFF
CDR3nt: TGTGCCAGCAGAGACAGGGGGGACACTGAAGCTTTCTTT

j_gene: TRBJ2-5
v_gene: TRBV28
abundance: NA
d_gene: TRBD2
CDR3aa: CASSDSRVSAGGGQETQYF
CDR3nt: TGTGCCAGCAGTGACAGCAGGGTTTCGGCGGGGGGCGGGCAAGAGACCCAGTACTTC

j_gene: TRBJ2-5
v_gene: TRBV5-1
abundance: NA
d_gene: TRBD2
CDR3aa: CASSLVAGGGETQYF
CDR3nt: TGCGCCAGCAGCTTGGTAGCGGGAGGGGGAGAGACCCAGTACTTC

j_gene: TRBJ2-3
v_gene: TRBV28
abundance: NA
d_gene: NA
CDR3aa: CASSLMTDINTDTQYF
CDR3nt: TGTGCCAGCAGTTTAATGACGGACATAAACACAGATACGCAGTATTTT

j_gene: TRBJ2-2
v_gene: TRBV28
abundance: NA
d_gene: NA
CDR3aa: CASSSTGMDTGELFF
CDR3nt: TGTGCCAGCAGTTCAACAGGGATGGACACCGGGGAGCTGTTTTTT

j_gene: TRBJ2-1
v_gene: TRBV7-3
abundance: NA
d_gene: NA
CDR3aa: CASSPSSARPYNEQFF
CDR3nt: TGTGCCAGCAGCCCATCTAGCGCTAGGCCCTACAATGAGCAGTTCTTC

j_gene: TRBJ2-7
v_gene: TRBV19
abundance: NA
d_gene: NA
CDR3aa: CASSISVAWLGDDEQYF
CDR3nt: TGTGCCAGTAGTATATCCGTCGCATGGCTTGGAGACGACGAGCAGTACTTC

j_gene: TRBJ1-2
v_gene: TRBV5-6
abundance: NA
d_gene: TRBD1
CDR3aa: CASSPESGGAYGYTF
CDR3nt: TGTGCCAGCAGCCCAGAATCAGGGGGTGCCTATGGCTACACCTTC

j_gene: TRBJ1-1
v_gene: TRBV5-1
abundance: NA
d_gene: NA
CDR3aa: CASSSRQSNTEAFF
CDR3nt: TGCGCCAGCAGTAGCCGCCAGTCGAACACTGAAGCTTTCTTT

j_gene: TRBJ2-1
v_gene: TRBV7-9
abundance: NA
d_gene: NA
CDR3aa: CASNTPVGVPNNEQFF
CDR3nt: TGTGCCAGCAACACCCCAGTAGGGGTGCCGAACAATGAGCAGTTCTTC

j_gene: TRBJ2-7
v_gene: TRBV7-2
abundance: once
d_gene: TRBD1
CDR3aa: CASSSRTGNEQYF
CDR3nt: TGTGCCAGCAGCTCCCGGACAGGGAACGAGCAGTACTTC

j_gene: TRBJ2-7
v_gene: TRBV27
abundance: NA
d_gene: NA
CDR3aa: CASSPHSNQYEQYF
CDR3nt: TGTGCCAGCAGTCCCCACTCAAATCAATACGAGCAGTACTTC

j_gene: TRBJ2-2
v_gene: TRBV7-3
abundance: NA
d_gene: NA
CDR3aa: CASSLRAGHTGELFF
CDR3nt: TGTGCCAGCAGCTTAAGGGCGGGGCACACCGGGGAGCTGTTTTTT

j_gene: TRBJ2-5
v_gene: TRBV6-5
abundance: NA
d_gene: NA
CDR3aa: CASSTGYQETQYF
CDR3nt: TGTGCCAGCAGTACAGGGTACCAAGAGACCCAGTACTTC

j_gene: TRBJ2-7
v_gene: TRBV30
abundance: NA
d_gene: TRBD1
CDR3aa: CAWSRQGGEQYF
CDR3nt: TGTGCCTGGAGTAGACAGGGTGGTGAGCAGTACTTC

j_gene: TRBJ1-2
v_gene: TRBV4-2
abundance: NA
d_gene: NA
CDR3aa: CASSQVGVYGYTF
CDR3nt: TGTGCCAGCAGCCAAGTTGGAGTCTATGGCTACACCTTC

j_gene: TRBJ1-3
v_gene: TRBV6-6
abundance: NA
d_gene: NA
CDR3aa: CASSYSSQGIGNTIYF
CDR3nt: TGTGCCAGCAGTTACTCGTCCCAGGGTATTGGAAACACCATATATTTT

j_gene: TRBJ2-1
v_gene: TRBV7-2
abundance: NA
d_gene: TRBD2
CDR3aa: CASSLAEPLAGNHNEQFF
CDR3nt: TGTGCCAGCAGCTTAGCGGAACCGCTAGCGGGGAACCACAATGAGCAGTTCTTC

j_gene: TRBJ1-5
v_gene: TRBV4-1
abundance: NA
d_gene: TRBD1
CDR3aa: CASSRDGTGNQPQHF
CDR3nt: TGCGCCAGCAGCCGAGACGGGACAGGTAATCAGCCCCAGCATTTT